This T cell receptor beta chain stems from a study of blood T cells in healthy people across ages. Through a sample-barcoded 5' primer and a J-beta primer mix, a second PCR was run for about 6 to 12 cycles. TCRdb processed the 5' RACE reads anew with MiXCR; each CDR3 protein has one entry. The repertoire includes a few hundred thousand distinct CDR3 sequences, approximately 52% of them detected once, and 50% to 65% sits in the top ten. Germline CDR1 reads ENHRY; CDR2 reads SYGVKD. This CDR3 spans 13 amino acids. V was cut by 3 bases and J by 5 bases, with 10 bases left in between. This sequence joins TRBV10-3 and TRBJ1-2; maybe TRBD1 (6 bases). The sample consisted of blood. This sequence originates from a man in his fifties or sixties in good health. CDR3 in amino acids: CAISDGGAYGYTF. For the CDR3, the DNA is TGTGCCATCAGTGATGGGGGCGCTTATGGCTACACCTTC.